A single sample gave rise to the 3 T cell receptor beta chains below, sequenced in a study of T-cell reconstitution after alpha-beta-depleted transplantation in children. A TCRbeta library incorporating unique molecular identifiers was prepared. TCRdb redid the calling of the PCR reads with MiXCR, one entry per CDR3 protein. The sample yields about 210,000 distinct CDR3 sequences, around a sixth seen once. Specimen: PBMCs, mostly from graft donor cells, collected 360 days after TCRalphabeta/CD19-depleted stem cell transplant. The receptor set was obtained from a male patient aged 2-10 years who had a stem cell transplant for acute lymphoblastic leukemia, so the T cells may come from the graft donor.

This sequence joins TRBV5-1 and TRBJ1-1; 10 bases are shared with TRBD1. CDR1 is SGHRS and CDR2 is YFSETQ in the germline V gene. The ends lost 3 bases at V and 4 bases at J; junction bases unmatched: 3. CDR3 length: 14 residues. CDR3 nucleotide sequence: TGCGCCAGCAGCTCCGGACAGGGGGGCACTGAAGCTTTCTTT. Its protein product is CASSSGQGGTEAFF.

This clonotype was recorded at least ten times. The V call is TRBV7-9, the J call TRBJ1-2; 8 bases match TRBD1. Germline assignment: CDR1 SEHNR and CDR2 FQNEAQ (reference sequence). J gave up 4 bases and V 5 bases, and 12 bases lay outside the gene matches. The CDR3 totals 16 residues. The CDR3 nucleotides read TGTGCCAGCAGCCCCCCGACAGGGGAGGGAGTCTATGGCTACACCTTC. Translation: CASSPPTGEGVYGYTF.

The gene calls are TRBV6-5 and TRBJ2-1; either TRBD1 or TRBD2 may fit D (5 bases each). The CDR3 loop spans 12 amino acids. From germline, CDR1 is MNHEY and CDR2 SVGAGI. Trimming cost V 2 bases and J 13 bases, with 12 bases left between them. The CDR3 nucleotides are TGTGCCAGCAGTTACGGGGGAGCTAAACAGTTCTTC. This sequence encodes CASSYGGAKQFF.